The 3 T cell receptor beta chains below all came from one sample that was sequenced in a study of regulatory T cells in long-lasting Graves disease (dated by TCRdb to the early 2020s). This sample's time point label indicates: newly diagnosed GD, antithyroid drugs for less than 3 months. For both TCR sequencing and RNA sequencing, RNA was extracted from PBMCs in TRIzol. Library preparation used multiplex PCR. Sequencing instrument: Illumina HiSeq 4000. iRepertoire HTBI primers and Arm-PCR amplification of CDR3 regions were used to construct TCR beta libraries. TCRdb passed the public sequencing reads through fastp at Q25 and MiXCR, retaining productive beta sequences. When rows share a CDR3 protein, they turn into one entry using the most common DNA and genes. This sample is represented by 520,000 or so distinct CDR3 sequences; 12% of them were singletons. Approximately 9% of the sample goes to the ten largest clones.

These data are also associated with another study on T cells in Graves' hyperthyroidism and ophthalmopathy.

The material was peripheral blood mononuclear cells (PBMCs), obtained at new diagnosis, from a patient treated with antithyroid drugs. The receptors were gathered from a woman younger than 45 with Graves disease. Donor details come from another sample of the same person, matched by shared clones.

The chain couples TRBV13 to TRBJ2-2; 8 nucleotides agree with TRBD2. Looked up from germline, CDR1 is PRHDT and CDR2 is FYEKMQ (reference sequence). With V trimmed by 5 bases and J by 5 bases, 16 bases remained unmatched. CDR3 length: 18 residues. CDR3 amino acids: CASSQATSGETGTGELFF. The CDR3 DNA reads TGTGCCAGCAGCCAAGCAACTAGCGGTGAGACCGGGACCGGGGAGCTGTTTTTT.

A word on this clonotype: Possible read error: a much larger clone is one base away. V gene TRBV7-3 combines with J gene TRBJ2-3; D uncertain. V lost 5 bases and J lost 2, with 8 bases in between. The CDR3 has 13 residues. Germline-derived CDR1 and CDR2 are SGHTA and FQGTGA. The DNA of the CDR3 is TGTGCCAGCAGCCCCCGGAACACAGATACGCAGTATTTT. As protein: CASSPRNTDTQYF.

This clonotype was detected many times. V usage is TRBV19 and J usage is TRBJ2-1, with TRBD2 matching 8 bases. With 5 bases clipped from V and 1 base from J, the junction kept 10 bases outside the gene matches. Germline lookup yields CDR1 LNHDA and CDR2 SQIVND (reference sequence). This CDR3 has 17 amino acids. CDR3: CASSRNSGSVSYNEQFF. The DNA of the CDR3 is TGTGCCAGTAGTCGTAACAGCGGGAGTGTGTCCTACAATGAGCAGTTCTTC.